This TCR beta chain was obtained from a study of blood T cell repertoires in COVID-19. Sequencing was performed with immunoSEQ multiplex PCR; in TCRdb, only in-frame clones are kept and a portion is missing. This sample has 150,000 to 200,000 clones, with over 85% found just once. V shed 1 base and J shed 3 bases, with 13 bases lying between them. This CDR3 is 15 amino acids long. Germline loops: CDR1 SGHKS, CDR2 YYEKEE (reference sequence). The material sequenced was peripheral blood. This chain joins TRBV5-5 and TRBJ1-1, with D possibly matching TRBD1 (6 bases). The clonotype originates from a woman aged 60 to 75 with COVID-19, enrolled during active disease. The CDR3 DNA is TGTGCCAGCAGCTTGCGGGGGGCGATGGACACTGAAGCTTTCTTT. Residues: CASSLRGAMDTEAFF. The variable domain in full, completed from reference TRBV5-5 and TRBJ1-1, reads DAGVTQSPTHLIKTRGQQVTLRCSPISGHKSVSWYQQVLGQGPQFIFQYYEKEERGRGNFPDRFSARQFPNYSSELNVNALLLGDSALYLCASSLRGAMDTEAFFGQGTRLTVV.